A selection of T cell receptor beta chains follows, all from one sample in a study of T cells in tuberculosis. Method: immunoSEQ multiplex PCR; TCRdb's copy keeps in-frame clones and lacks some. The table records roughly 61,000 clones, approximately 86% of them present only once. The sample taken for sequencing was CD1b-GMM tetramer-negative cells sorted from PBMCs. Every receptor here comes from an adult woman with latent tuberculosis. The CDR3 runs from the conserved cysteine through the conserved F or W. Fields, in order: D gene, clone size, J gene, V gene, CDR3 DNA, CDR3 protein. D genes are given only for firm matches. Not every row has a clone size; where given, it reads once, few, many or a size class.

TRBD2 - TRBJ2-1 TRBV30 TGTGCCTGGAGAAGCGGCCTAGCGGGGACCTACAATGAGCAGTTCTTC CAWRSGLAGTYNEQFF
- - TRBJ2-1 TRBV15 TGTGCCACCAGCAGAGATGGGCCAGGGTCCTACAATGAGCAGTTCTTC CATSRDGPGSYNEQFF
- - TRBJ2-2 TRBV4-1 TGCGCCAGCAGCCCAACGAGGCCGGGGGCCGGGGAGCTGTTTTTT CASSPTRPGAGELFF
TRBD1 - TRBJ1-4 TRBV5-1 TGCGCCAGCAAGTTAACAGGGGGCTCTAGTGAAAAACTGTTTTTT CASKLTGGSSEKLFF
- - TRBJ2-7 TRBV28 TGTGCCAGCAGTTTATTCGGCGGCCCCTACGAGCAGTACTTC CASSLFGGPYEQYF
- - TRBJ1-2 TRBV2 TGTGCCAGCAGTGGACAACCACAGGGAGACTATGGCTACACCTTC CASSGQPQGDYGYTF
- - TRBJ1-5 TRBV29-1 TGCAGCGTTTTGATGGTGGGGAGCGATCAGCCCCAGCATTTT CSVLMVGSDQPQHF
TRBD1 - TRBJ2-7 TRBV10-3 TGTGCCACCGGACAGGGGTCTTACGAGCAGTACTTC CATGQGSYEQYF
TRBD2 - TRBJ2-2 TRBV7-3 TGTGCCAGCAGCTTAAAGGGCGGGAGGGCCCGCGGGGAGCTGTTTTTT CASSLKGGRARGELFF
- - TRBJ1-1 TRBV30 TGTGCCTGGGGACCACGAGCGGACAGAACGCTAAACACTGAAGCTTTCTTT CAWGPRADRTLNTEAFF
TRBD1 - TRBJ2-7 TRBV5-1 TGCGCCAGCAGTTCCGGGACAGGGTCCTCCTACGAGCAGTACTTC CASSSGTGSSYEQYF
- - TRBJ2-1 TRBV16 TGTGCCAGCAGCCAGCATCTGCTTTCGGATGAGCAGTTCTTC CASSQHLLSDEQFF
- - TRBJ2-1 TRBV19 TGTGCCAGTACATTACTTGGGAGCTCCTACAATGAGCAGTTCTTC CASTLLGSSYNEQFF
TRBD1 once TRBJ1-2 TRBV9 TGTGCCAGCAGCGTAGGAGACAGGGGGAACAGTTATGGCTACACCTTC CASSVGDRGNSYGYTF
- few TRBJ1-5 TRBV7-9 TGTGCCAGCAGTCCCGGGATTAGCAATCAGCCCCAGCATTTT CASSPGISNQPQHF
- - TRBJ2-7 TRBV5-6 TGTGCCAGCAGCTTGGTGGGGCTTGAATCCTACGAGCAGTACTTC CASSLVGLESYEQYF
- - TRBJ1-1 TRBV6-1 TGTGCCAGCAGTGAACCTACTACAGCTTTCTTT CASSEPTTAFF
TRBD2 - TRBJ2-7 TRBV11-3 TGTGCCAGCAGCTTAGATAACATGGGTAGCGGGAGGGACTACGAGCAGTACTTC CASSLDNMGSGRDYEQYF
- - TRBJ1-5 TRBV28 TGTGCCAGCATCGTAGCAGGGTTTAGTAGCAATCAGCCCCAGCATTTT CASIVAGFSSNQPQHF
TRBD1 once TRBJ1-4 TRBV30 TGTGCCTGGAGCACAGGGGGCTCTAATGAAAAACTGTTTTTT CAWSTGGSNEKLFF